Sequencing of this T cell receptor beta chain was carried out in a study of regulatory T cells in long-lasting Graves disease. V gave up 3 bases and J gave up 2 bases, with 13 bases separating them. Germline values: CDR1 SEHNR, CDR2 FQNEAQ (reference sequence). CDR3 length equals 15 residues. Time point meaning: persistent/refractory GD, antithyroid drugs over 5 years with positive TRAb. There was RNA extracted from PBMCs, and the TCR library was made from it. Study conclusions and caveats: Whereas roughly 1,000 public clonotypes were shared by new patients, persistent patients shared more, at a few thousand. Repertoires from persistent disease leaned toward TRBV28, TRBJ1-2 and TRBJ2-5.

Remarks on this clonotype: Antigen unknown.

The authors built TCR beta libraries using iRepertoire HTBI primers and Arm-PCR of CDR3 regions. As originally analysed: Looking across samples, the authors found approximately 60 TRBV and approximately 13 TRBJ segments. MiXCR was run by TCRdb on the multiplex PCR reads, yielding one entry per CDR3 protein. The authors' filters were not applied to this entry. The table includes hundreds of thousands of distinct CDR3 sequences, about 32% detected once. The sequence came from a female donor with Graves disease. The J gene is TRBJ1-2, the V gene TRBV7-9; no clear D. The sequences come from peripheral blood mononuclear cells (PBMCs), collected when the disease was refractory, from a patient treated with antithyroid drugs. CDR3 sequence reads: CASSLDGGLNYGYTF. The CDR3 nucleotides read TGTGCCAGCAGCTTGGACGGAGGACTGAACTATGGCTACACCTTC.